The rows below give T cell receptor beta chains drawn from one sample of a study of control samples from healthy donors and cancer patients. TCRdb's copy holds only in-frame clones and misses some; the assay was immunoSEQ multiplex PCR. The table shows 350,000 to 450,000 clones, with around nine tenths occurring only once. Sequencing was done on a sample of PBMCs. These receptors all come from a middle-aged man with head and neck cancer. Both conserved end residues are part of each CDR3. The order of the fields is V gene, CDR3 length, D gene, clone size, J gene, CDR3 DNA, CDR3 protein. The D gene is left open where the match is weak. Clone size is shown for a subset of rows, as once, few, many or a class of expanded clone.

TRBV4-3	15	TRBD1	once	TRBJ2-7	TGCGCCAGCAGCCAAGATAGAGGGGGCAAGTACGAGCAGTACTTC	CASSQDRGGKYEQYF
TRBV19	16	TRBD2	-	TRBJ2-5	TGTGCCAGTAGTGCCGTGTGGAGCGGGGGGGCTGAGACCCAGTACTTC	CASSAVWSGGAETQYF
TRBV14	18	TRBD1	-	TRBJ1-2	TGTGCCAGCAGCCAAGACCCTGGGGACAGGCGCCGGGACTATGGCTACACCTTC	CASSQDPGDRRRDYGYTF
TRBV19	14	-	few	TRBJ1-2	TGTGCCAGTAGTATAGAGACAGGAGGCTATGGCTACACCTTC	CASSIETGGYGYTF
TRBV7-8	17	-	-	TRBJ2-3	TGTGCCAGCAGCTTAGTGTGGTTTCCAGAGCTCCCAGATACGCAGTATTTT	CASSLVWFPELPDTQYF
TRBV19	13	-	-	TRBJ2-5	TGTGCCAGTAGTATCCAGATACAAGAGACCCAGTACTTC	CASSIQIQETQYF
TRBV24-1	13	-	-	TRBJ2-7	TGTGCCACCAGTGACTCCTACAGAGGCGAGCAGTACTTC	CATSDSYRGEQYF
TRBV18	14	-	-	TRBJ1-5	TGTGCCAGCTCACCACCCGGCTCCAATCAGCCCCAGCATTTT	CASSPPGSNQPQHF
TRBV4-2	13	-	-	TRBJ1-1	TGTGCCAGCAGCCGAGGTAGAAACACTGAAGCTTTCTTT	CASSRGRNTEAFF
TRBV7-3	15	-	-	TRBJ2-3	TGTGCCAGCAGCTTAACGGGAGATGGGACAGATACGCAGTATTTT	CASSLTGDGTDTQYF